These 13 T cell receptor beta chains were all obtained from the same sample, sequenced in a study of cytomegalovirus exposure and HLA in healthy donors (dated by TCRdb to about 2017). The library was made by the immunoSEQ multiplex PCR assay. TCRdb took this table from immuneACCESS and kept in-frame rearrangements with V and J called. Such tables lack part of the clones; where checked against another copy, unresolved V genes explain under half of the gap, and the rest is unexplained. For this sample the table gives 100,000 to 150,000 clones, of which roughly 89% were detected only once. Roughly 2% of the sample comes from the top ten. Sequences were obtained from PBMCs. The receptor source for this set is a young woman in good health and CMV-seronegative.

The rearrangement links TRBV6-5 to TRBJ1-4; D may be TRBD1 (5 bases). With 0 bases removed from V and 6 bases from J, the gap between germline ends came to 11 bases. The CDR3 is 15 amino acids. Germline CDR1 MNHEY, CDR2 SVGAGI. The CDR3 bases are TGTGCCAGCAGTTACTCAGGGCTAGGGGATGAAAAACTGTTTTTT. Translating it yields CASSYSGLGDEKLFF.

In this sample, this clone turned up once. V gene TRBV10-3 combines with J gene TRBJ2-7, with 14 positions matching TRBD2. CDR3 length equals 16 residues. V lost 3 bases, J lost 3 bases, and 4 bases stayed unmatched. Germline CDR1 reads ENHRY; CDR2 reads SYGVKD. The CDR3 region is CAISDWTSGRNYEQYF. DNA of the CDR3: TGTGCCATCAGTGATTGGACTAGCGGGAGGAACTACGAGCAGTACTTC.

The V call is TRBV29-1, the J call TRBJ1-1; D unclear. V dropped 7 bases and J dropped 1 base, with 7 bases sitting between them. Germline V gene lookup returns CDR1 SQVTM and CDR2 ANQGSEA. The CDR3 consists of 11 residues. The CDR3 loop is CSGTENTEAFF. The CDR3 nucleotides read TGCAGCGGCACAGAGAACACTGAAGCTTTCTTT.

J is TRBJ2-7 and V is TRBV7-2, with 8 positions matching TRBD1. The junction had 5 bases not matched to a gene; V was cut back by 4 bases and J by 3 bases. The CDR3 is 14 amino acids. Germline V gives CDR1 SGHTA, CDR2 FQGNSA. DNA of the CDR3: TGTGCCAGCAGCTCATTCGGGACAGGCTACGAGCAGTACTTC. It is translated as CASSSFGTGYEQYF.

CDR3 nucleotides: TGTGCCACCAGCAGAGATTCGTTAGCGGACAGGGAGGTATACACCGGGGAGCTGTTTTTT. Translating it yields CATSRDSLADREVYTGELFF. This chain connects TRBV15 to TRBJ2-2; 8 bases align to TRBD1. The J segment lost 3 bases and the V segment lost 0 bases, leaving 15 bases of the junction unmatched. Germline lookup yields CDR1 LNHNV and CDR2 YYDKDF (reference sequence). The CDR3 runs to 20 residues.

The table lists this clone with a count of one. This sequence joins TRBV2 and TRBJ1-1; D may be TRBD1 (5 bases). Germline values: CDR1 SNHLY, CDR2 FYNNEI. Trimming stripped 6 bases from V and 3 bases from J, with 8 bases between. This CDR3 is built from 12 residues. DNA of the CDR3: TGTGCCAGCAGGCAGGGATACACTGAAGCTTTCTTT. Translation gives CASRQGYTEAFF.

The chain has TRBV19 and TRBJ2-5; 7 nucleotides line up with TRBD2. The last part of the DNA fits TRBJ2-7 better; the J call may be wrong. This CDR3 region has 15 residues. Germline CDR1 reads LNHDA; CDR2 reads SQIVND (reference sequence). The CDR3 bases are TGTGCCAGTAGTAGCGGGGGACCTTCGCGTTACGAGCAGTACTTC. It specifies CASSSGGPSRYEQYF.

This chain uses TRBV4-1 with TRBJ1-1; no clear D. The CDR3 has 15 amino acids. Germline values: CDR1 MGHRA, CDR2 YSYEKL. V lost 1 base, J lost 5 bases, and 14 bases lay in between. CDR3 DNA: TGCGCCAGCAGCCAAGTTGGCAGGCGAAGGACTGAAGCTTTCTTT. Protein sequence: CASSQVGRRRTEAFF.

V is TRBV19 and J is TRBJ2-7; TRBD2 matches at 10 bases. After removal of 10 bases from V and 5 bases from J, the junction contained 11 bases not matched to a gene. The CDR3 totals 14 residues. Germline V gives CDR1 LNHDA, CDR2 SQIVND (reference sequence). CDR3 nucleotides: TGTGCCACCACCCCGGCTAGCGGGAGCCACGAGCAGTACTTC. It is translated as CATTPASGSHEQYF.

The gene calls are TRBV14 and TRBJ1-1, with a possible D match to TRBD1 (5 bases). The CDR3 has 16 amino acids. Germline V gives CDR1 SGHDN, CDR2 FVKESK. Trimming pared 0 bases from V and 5 bases from J, leaving 16 bases between. CDR3 sequence reads: CASSQEGRGSGTEAFF. CDR3 nucleotide sequence: TGTGCCAGCAGCCAAGAGGGGAGGGGTTCTGGGACTGAAGCTTTCTTT.

The V gene is TRBV4-1, the J gene TRBJ2-2, with a tentative D call TRBD2 (6 bases). CDR3 size: 16 residues. The V and J ends lost 3 bases and 1 base respectively, with 12 bases between them. Germline-derived CDR1 and CDR2 are MGHRA and YSYEKL. The CDR3: CASSQGLPKNTGELFF. In DNA form, the CDR3 reads TGCGCCAGCAGCCAGGGACTTCCTAAGAACACCGGGGAGCTGTTTTTT.

The chain employs TRBV7-9 and TRBJ2-3; 14 positions agree with TRBD2. Germline trimming cut 5 bases from V and 4 bases from J; bases unmatched to any gene: 5. The CDR3 spans 16 residues. Germline CDR1 is SEHNR and CDR2 is FQNEAQ (reference sequence). This CDR3 is CASSPGTSGSSDTQYF. CDR3 DNA sequence: TGTGCCAGCAGCCCCGGGACTAGCGGGAGTTCAGATACGCAGTATTTT.

The chain combines TRBV28 with TRBJ2-5; D is unresolved. Germline CDR1 is MDHEN and CDR2 is SYDVKM. The CDR3 is made up of 11 amino acids. The V end was cut by 6 bases, the J end by 5 bases, with 7 bases between. CDR3 loop: CASSPRETQYF. The CDR3 bases are TGTGCCAGCAGCCCGAGGGAGACCCAGTACTTC.